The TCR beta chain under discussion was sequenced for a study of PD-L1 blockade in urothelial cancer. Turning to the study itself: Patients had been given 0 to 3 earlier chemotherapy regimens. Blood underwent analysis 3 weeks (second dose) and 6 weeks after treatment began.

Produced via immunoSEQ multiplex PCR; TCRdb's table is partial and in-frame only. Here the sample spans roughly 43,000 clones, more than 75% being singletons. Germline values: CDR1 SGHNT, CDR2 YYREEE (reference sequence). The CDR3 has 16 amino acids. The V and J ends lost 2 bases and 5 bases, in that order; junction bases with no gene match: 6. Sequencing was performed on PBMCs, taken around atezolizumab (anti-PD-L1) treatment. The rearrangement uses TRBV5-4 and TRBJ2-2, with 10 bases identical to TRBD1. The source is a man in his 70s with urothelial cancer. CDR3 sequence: CASSFYKDRGTGELFF. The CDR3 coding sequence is TGTGCCAGCAGCTTTTATAAGGACAGGGGGACCGGGGAGCTGTTTTTT.